Sequencing of this T cell receptor beta chain was carried out in a study of T cells in Graves' hyperthyroidism and ophthalmopathy. About the study: Sampling of peripheral blood happened at initial diagnosis, prior to any treatment.

Study-wide points: Most clonotypes expanded in thyroid above 0.001 were likewise present in blood.

Lactation, pregnancy, other autoimmune disease or uncontrolled infection led to exclusion of patients. Diagnoses used clinical symptoms, serum thyroxine and TRAb, thyroid ultrasound and orbital computed tomography. The source material, RNA transcripts, was used to amplify TCR beta CDR3 regions. With the HTBI primer set, the TCR CDR3 went through a first round of RT-PCR. A single record per CDR3 protein comes from TCRdb applying MiXCR to the multiplex PCR reads. The repertoire has 300,000 to 400,000 distinct CDR3 sequences, approximately 15% of them found once; the top ten carry just under 25%. This CDR3 contains 15 residues. The V and J ends lost 7 bases and 4 bases, in that order; junction bases with no gene match: 7. This clonotype was detected ten times or more. Antigen unknown.

Specimen: blood. The chain links TRBV12-3 or TRBV12-4 to TRBJ2-6, with TRBD1 matching over 7 bases. The origin of this receptor is a woman in her twenties or thirties with Graves' hyperthyroidism. The CDR3 sequence is CASTIGQAGANVLTF. CDR3 sequence (DNA): TGTGCCAGCACTATAGGACAGGCAGGGGCCAACGTCCTGACTTTC.